These 4 T cell receptor beta chains share one sample of origin, sequenced in a study of somatic mutations in cytotoxic T cells in rheumatoid arthritis. The repertoire was sequenced with immunoSEQ multiplex PCR; TCRdb's copy has only in-frame clones and lacks some. The data show approximately 17,000 clones, 78% seen once. The specimen was CD8+ T cells sorted from blood. These receptors all stem from an adult with rheumatoid arthritis.

A single count supports this clone. This chain joins TRBV9 and TRBJ1-1; 7 bases are a match to TRBD1. The germline gives CDR1 SGDLS, CDR2 YYNGEE. V lost 0 bases and J lost 4; bases outside the gene matches: 9. This CDR3 has 16 residues. The CDR3 loop is CASSVEGRGRGTEAFF. The CDR3 coding sequence is TGTGCCAGCAGCGTAGAAGGGAGGGGGCGCGGCACTGAAGCTTTCTTT.

The chain is built from TRBV30 and TRBJ2-1; 8 bases are a match to TRBD2. Germline lookup yields CDR1 GTSNPN and CDR2 SVGIG (reference sequence). V was pared by 2 bases and J by 6 bases, with 3 bases of the junction left unmatched. The CDR3 spans 13 residues. The CDR3, as DNA: TGTGCCTGGAGTATCCTAGCGGGCAATGAGCAGTTCTTC. Encoded protein: CAWSILAGNEQFF. Full variable domain (missing parts from reference TRBV30 and TRBJ2-1): SQTIHQWPATLVQPVGSPLSLECTVEGTSNPNLYWYRQAAGRGLQLLFYSVGIGQISSEVPQNLSASRPQDRQFILSSKKLLLSDSGFYLCAWSILAGNEQFFGPGTRLTVL.

This clone came up a few times. This chain's CDR3 is CAWRTATNTEAFF. The CDR3 region has the DNA TGTGCCTGGAGGACAGCCACGAACACTGAAGCTTTCTTT. The rearrangement joins TRBV30 to TRBJ1-1; the D gene is possibly TRBD1 (5 bases). V was trimmed by 3 bases and J by 1 base, leaving 9 bases between them. CDR1 and CDR2 (germline): GTSNPN, SVGIG (reference sequence). The CDR3 is 13 amino acids. The complete variable domain, with remaining parts taken from reference TRBV30 and TRBJ1-1, reads SQTIHQWPATLVQPVGSPLSLECTVEGTSNPNLYWYRQAAGRGLQLLFYSVGIGQISSEVPQNLSASRPQDRQFILSSKKLLLSDSGFYLCAWRTATNTEAFFGQGTRLTVV.

The chain uses TRBV27 and TRBJ2-7; D is unresolved. CDR1 and CDR2 (germline): MNHEY, SMNVEV (reference sequence). CDR3 length: 13 amino acids. V lost 5 bases and J lost 0, with 8 bases in between. The CDR3: CASSHTASYEQYF. The CDR3 DNA reads TGTGCCAGCAGTCACACTGCCTCCTACGAGCAGTACTTC.